This T cell receptor (beta chain) comes out of a study of blood T cells in healthy people across ages. Together with a sample-barcoded 5' primer, a J-beta primer mix was included in a second PCR lasting roughly 7 to 11 cycles. Individual samples furnished no less than 3 million CDR3-containing paired-end reads apiece. In TCRdb, the 5' RACE reads were re-called with MiXCR into one record per CDR3 protein. Altogether some 1 million distinct CDR3 sequences are present, 40% to 45% being singletons, with the ten largest covering under 20%. The V end lost 5 bases, the J end lost 4 bases, and 17 bases lay between the germline ends. The CDR3 is 15 amino acids. Germline values: CDR1 MNHEY, CDR2 SVGAGI.

This chain joins TRBV6-5 and TRBJ1-2; D perhaps matches TRBD1 (5 bases). This receptor was identified in a woman aged 60-75 years in good health. Input material: blood. The CDR3, as DNA: TGTGCCAGCAGTCCAGGGTCCGGGGCGCCCTATGGCTACACCTTC. It translates to CASSPGSGAPYGYTF.